This T cell receptor beta chain was sequenced during a study of T cell responses to AZD1222 COVID-19 vaccine (dated by TCRdb to about 2021). As for the study more broadly: A total of under 250 trial participants underwent TCR sequencing, of whom about 210 had received two doses of AZD1222 and 26 had received two doses of the MenACWY control vaccine. Trial participants were enrolled by age into subgroups of 18-55, 56-69 and 70-plus years, and around 140, 26 and 57 TCR-sequenced participants, respectively, were included in these subgroups.

The CDR3 regions of human TCRbeta chains were subjected to immunosequencing. The study's own analysis went as follows. TCRs in the repertoires were compared against a reference library of SARS-CoV-2-specific TCRs that had been generated with the MIRA antigen-specificity platform. Breadth meant the fraction of unique TCRs that were SARS-CoV-2-associated, whereas depth meant the fraction of total T cells that were SARS-CoV-2-associated. Using the MIRA data, each spike-specific TCR was assigned both to the spike region to which the TCR was reactive and to a CD4 or CD8 class. Log10-transformed breadth and depth values were compared by one-way ANOVA with Sidak's multiple comparisons tests. TCRdb re-hosts the immuneACCESS table, in-frame sequences only. Its copies lack some clones; in the studies checked, an unresolved V gene accounts for under half of them, and the cause for the rest is not known. V, J and clone size are taken as reported in that table, and D and trimming were inferred from the DNA itself. Across this sample there are 250,000 to 300,000 clones, with 85% to 95% seen only once. Roughly 0.6% of the sample is in the top ten clones.

Summary of the overall study and its limitations: Spike-specific TCR breadth and depth rose significantly after two AZD1222 doses compared with day 0 and with MenACWY recipients. Reportedly, close to half of the unique spike-specific TCRs recognized epitopes lying outside the regions that are mutated in the B.1.351 and B.1.1.7 variants. Vaccine-associated CD4 TCRs spanned the whole spike protein, with dominant responses in regions 160-218 and 743-854. Conclusions about previously exposed vaccinees are limited, since just 5 to 7 AZD1222 recipients were seropositive for SARS-CoV-2 at baseline. No day 14 peak-response samples were available, so repertoires were characterized only after the peak T cell response. In the small 56-69-year group, the increase in depth fell short of significance, most likely because of low power. Participants were mostly white British and included more females than males, and it was suggested by the authors that clonal diversity may have been underestimated.

The time point label, as the study defines it: about 28 days (+/-7) after the second vaccine dose. Because spike-specific TCR depth and breadth did not differ between the two schedules, AZD1222 recipients who got a second dose at roughly 4 weeks were pooled with those who got a second dose at roughly 12 weeks. Samples from vaccinated people were obtained from the UK trials COV001 and COV002, which included a single-blind randomized controlled phase 2/3 trial of AZD1222 (ChAdOx1 nCoV-19) in healthy adults. For TCRbeta chain sequencing, PBMC samples from trial participants were taken at day 0 and at day 28 after the second dose. The CDR3 sequence holds 13 residues, the cysteine and phenylalanine included. The kept DNA is CDR3 alone, 39 bases in frame from the first base. Per the germline V gene, ENHRY is the CDR1 and SYGVKD is the CDR2. V and J are truncated by 8 bases and 4 bases respectively, leaving an intervening sequence of 13 bases.

This clone was seen only once. Its antigen target is currently unknown. No much larger clonotype is one base removed from it; base qualities were not supplied. This specimen was peripheral blood, taken 28 days after the second AZD1222 dose. The chain uses TRBV10-3 and TRBJ2-3; a weak D assignment points to TRBD1 (5 bases agree). The source of this sequence is an adult who received the AZD1222 COVID-19 vaccine. The DNA reads TGTGCCATCCTTACCCAAGGGGCAGATACGCAGTATTTT. It specifies CAILTQGADTQYF.